This T cell receptor (beta chain) was sequenced during a study of early T cells in non-severe SARS-CoV-2 infection. The CDR3 runs 18 residues. CDR1 and CDR2 (germline): MGHRA, YSYEKL. The V and J ends lost 0 bases and 1 base respectively, with 19 bases between them. The table lists this clonotype with a few counts. TCRdb independently ran MiXCR on the 5' RACE reads; one entry per CDR3 protein. This table holds roughly 120,000 distinct CDR3 sequences, about 15% found once. This clonotype was obtained from an adult who was a healthcare worker with PCR-confirmed SARS-CoV-2 infection or an uninfected control (not recorded which). Sample: whole blood. The J gene is TRBJ2-7, the V gene TRBV4-1; D is possibly TRBD1 (6 bases). In DNA form, the CDR3 reads TGCGCCAGCAGCCAAGACCCCTGGACAGCTCGGTTGTCCTACGAGCAGTACTTC. The encoded protein is CASSQDPWTARLSYEQYF.